This T cell receptor beta chain was sequenced in a study of blood T cell repertoires in COVID-19. As for the study in general: COVID-19 samples from acute and convalescent phases originated in the United States, Italy and Spain. PBMCs, B-cell-depleted T cells, or T cells were the source of the cDNA or gDNA that made up the material.

How the authors handled the data: By means of reference gene primer amplification, nucleated cell counts were estimated. Assay: immunoSEQ multiplex PCR; the TCRdb copy retains only in-frame clones and omits some. V and J calls and clone size are copied from that table; D and trimming were computed from the DNA. Here the sample spans some 87,000 clones, roughly four fifths being singletons. V lost 3 bases, J lost 3 bases, and 2 bases stayed unmatched. From germline, CDR1 is SGHNT and CDR2 YENEEA. There are 15 residues in the CDR3. Details on this clone: The sample has other DNA sequences that encode this CDR3 too.

The V gene is TRBV11-3, the J gene TRBJ2-3; the match to TRBD1 covers 11 bases. Sequenced input: peripheral blood. The receptor comes from a human donor in a cohort sampled during active COVID-19. The DNA of the CDR3 is TGTGCCAGCAGCTTGGGACAGGGGGTTACAGATACGCAGTATTTT. This gives the protein CASSLGQGVTDTQYF.